This TCR beta chain was observed in a study of post-analysis software for immune sequencing data. At the level of the study: Disease courses included relapsing-remitting, secondary progressive and progressive-relapsing multiple sclerosis. Study outcomes and limitations: Multiple sclerosis was associated with a significant reduction in normalized Chao1 diversity relative to controls. Patients showed TRBV5-6, TRBV5-1 and TRBV20-1 among five TRBV segments more frequent than in controls.

Trimming stripped 6 bases from V and 4 bases from J, with 10 bases between. Germline V gene sequence: CDR1 DFQATT, CDR2 SNEGSKA (reference sequence). The CDR3 has 12 amino acids. Every TCR beta cDNA library bore unique molecular identifiers. It was from approximately 0.91 to 9.4 million T cells that some 460,000 cDNA molecules came. Using its own MiXCR run on the PCR reads, TCRdb lists one record per CDR3 protein. The data contain roughly 730,000 distinct CDR3 sequences, roughly 29% of them singletons. As to this clonotype: Its specificity is unknown.

The chain joins TRBV20-1 to TRBJ2-1; D is possibly TRBD1 (6 bases). This sequence originates from a girl aged 5-17 years with multiple sclerosis. Material for sequencing was blood. CDR3 DNA sequence: TGCAGTGCGTCCAGGGGATACAATGAGCAGTTCTTC. It is translated as CSASRGYNEQFF.